The rows below give T cell receptor beta chains drawn from one sample of a study of shared clonotypes between healthy human individuals. Clones were read by immunoSEQ multiplex PCR, and TCRdb kept only the in-frame ones, dropping some. The profile covers millions of clones, with 85% to 95% appearing a single time and 0.35% to 0.45% taken by the ten largest. Sequencing was done on a sample of naive CD4+ T cells from PBMCs. The receptors originated from a man younger than 35 in good health. Some clones in this sample may be carry-over from other donors' samples. Both conserved end residues are part of each CDR3. The D gene is left open where the match is weak. Clone size is stated in some rows and not others, as once, few, many or a class when expanded.

J: TRBJ2-7
V: TRBV7-9
D: .
size: .
DNA: TGTGCCAGCAGCTTTCAGCCGGGACGGCAAACCTACGAGCAGTACTTC
CDR3: CASSFQPGRQTYEQYF

J: TRBJ1-1
V: TRBV6-5
D: TRBD1
size: .
DNA: TGTGCCAGCAGAGGACAGGTTAACACTGAAGCTTTCTTT
CDR3: CASRGQVNTEAFF

J: TRBJ2-3
V: TRBV28
D: .
size: .
DNA: TGTGCCAGCAGCAAACTCCGACGCGGAGGAGATACGCAGTATTTT
CDR3: CASSKLRRGGDTQYF

J: TRBJ1-4
V: TRBV7-2
D: TRBD1
size: .
DNA: TGTGCCAGTAGCAACCGGGACAGGGGTGAAAAACTGTTTTTT
CDR3: CASSNRDRGEKLFF

J: TRBJ2-1
V: TRBV5-6
D: .
size: .
DNA: TGTGCCAGCAGCTTCGCGGGAAGGGACAATGAGCAGTTCTTC
CDR3: CASSFAGRDNEQFF

J: TRBJ2-3
V: TRBV7-9
D: TRBD2
size: .
DNA: TGTGCCAGCAGCTACGGGACTAGCGGGACGCTCACAGATACGCAGTATTTT
CDR3: CASSYGTSGTLTDTQYF

J: TRBJ2-3
V: TRBV28
D: TRBD1
size: .
DNA: TGTGCCAGCAGTTGGGACAGGGGGTTAGATACGCAGTATTTT
CDR3: CASSWDRGLDTQYF

J: TRBJ2-1
V: TRBV7-3
D: .
size: .
DNA: TGTGCCAGCAGCTTAACCCCCACAAGGGAGAAGTTCTTC
CDR3: CASSLTPTREKFF

J: TRBJ1-3
V: TRBV25-1
D: TRBD1
size: .
DNA: TGTGCCAGCAGTGCGACAGGGTTGGGTGGAAACACCATATATTTT
CDR3: CASSATGLGGNTIYF

J: TRBJ1-2
V: TRBV6-6
D: .
size: .
DNA: TGTGCCAGCACAGGGACCGTTGGGCAGCAATACACCTTC
CDR3: CASTGTVGQQYTF

J: TRBJ2-5
V: TRBV19
D: .
size: .
DNA: TGTGCCAGTAGTACAACGTGGGGGGCGGAGACCCAGTACTTC
CDR3: CASSTTWGAETQYF

J: TRBJ2-4
V: TRBV28
D: .
size: .
DNA: TGTGCCAGCAGTTTAAGGGGAATAGCCAAAAACATTCAGTACTTC
CDR3: CASSLRGIAKNIQYF

J: TRBJ2-1
V: TRBV29-1
D: .
size: .
DNA: TGCAGCGCCATCCTTCGGTACAATGAGCAGTTCTTC
CDR3: CSAILRYNEQFF

J: TRBJ2-1
V: TRBV18
D: TRBD2
size: .
DNA: TGTGCCAGCTCACCATTTCCACTAGCGACGAATGAGCAGTTCTTC
CDR3: CASSPFPLATNEQFF

J: TRBJ2-1
V: TRBV28
D: .
size: .
DNA: TGTGCCAGCAGTTTCCTCCCCCTCAATGAGCAGTTCTTC
CDR3: CASSFLPLNEQFF

J: TRBJ1-3
V: TRBV2
D: .
size: .
DNA: TGTGCCAGCAGTCTAGGACGGGAGGACCCCATATATTTT
CDR3: CASSLGREDPIYF

J: TRBJ2-7
V: TRBV28
D: TRBD1
size: .
DNA: TGTGCCAGCACCTCCGGGACAGGGTTCTACGAGCAGTACTTC
CDR3: CASTSGTGFYEQYF

J: TRBJ2-1
V: TRBV28
D: .
size: .
DNA: TGTGCCAGCAGTTATTCTAGCGCTAGCTCCTACAATGAGCAGTTCTTC
CDR3: CASSYSSASSYNEQFF

J: TRBJ2-5
V: TRBV7-9
D: .
size: once
DNA: TGTGCCAGCAGCTTAGAACACCAAGAGACCCAGTACTTC
CDR3: CASSLEHQETQYF

J: TRBJ2-5
V: TRBV2
D: .
size: .
DNA: TGTGCCAGCAGTCCTATTTGGGCCCAGTACTTC
CDR3: CASSPIWAQYF

J: TRBJ2-7
V: TRBV19
D: TRBD1
size: .
DNA: TGTGCCAGTAGTCCCCCGAGGACAGGGGGCTACCACGAGCAGTACTTC
CDR3: CASSPPRTGGYHEQYF

J: TRBJ2-2
V: TRBV5-1
D: .
size: .
DNA: TGCGCCAGCAGCTCCTTTTGGGGCACCTACACCGGGGAGCTGTTTTTT
CDR3: CASSSFWGTYTGELFF

J: TRBJ2-7
V: TRBV15
D: .
size: once
DNA: TGTGCCACCAGCAGAGAGGGCGCGTCGCGGGGCGAGCAGTACTTC
CDR3: CATSREGASRGEQYF

J: TRBJ2-7
V: TRBV5-4
D: .
size: .
DNA: TGTGCCAGCAGCAACCTGGAGGGCTACGAGCAGTACTTC
CDR3: CASSNLEGYEQYF

J: TRBJ2-7
V: TRBV7-6
D: TRBD2
size: .
DNA: TGTGCCAGCAGCGGAGGACTAGCGGGAGTCAACGAGCAGTACTTC
CDR3: CASSGGLAGVNEQYF

J: TRBJ2-7
V: TRBV4-2
D: TRBD2
size: .
DNA: TGTGCCAGCAGCCAAGGTGAGCTCTGGACTAGCGGGAGCCCGGAATACGAGCAGTACTTC
CDR3: CASSQGELWTSGSPEYEQYF

J: TRBJ2-1
V: TRBV18
D: .
size: once
DNA: TGTGCCAGCTCACCACGGGCTGAGCAGTTCTTC
CDR3: CASSPRAEQFF

J: TRBJ2-1
V: TRBV2
D: .
size: once
DNA: TGTGCCAGCAGCCTCCTGAGGACCGGCGGCAATGAGCAGTTCTTC
CDR3: CASSLLRTGGNEQFF

J: TRBJ2-2
V: TRBV19
D: .
size: .
DNA: TGTGCCAGTTCCCGGGACCGGAACACCGGGGAGCTGTTTTTT
CDR3: CASSRDRNTGELFF